Listed here is a single T cell receptor beta chain. The source of the sample is a study of cytomegalovirus exposure and HLA in healthy donors. The CDR3 consists of 15 residues. V shed 2 bases and J shed 6 bases, with 16 bases lying between them. Per germline, CDR1 MNHNS and CDR2 SASEGT. Sequencing used immunoSEQ multiplex PCR; TCRdb keeps in-frame clones, though not all of them. The table lists some 41,000 clones, approximately 93% of them singletons. The receptor was isolated from a young woman in good health and CMV-seronegative. Input material: PBMCs. The genes are TRBV6-1 and TRBJ1-2; D possibly corresponds to TRBD1 (6 bases). The CDR3 nucleotides read TGTGCCAGCAGTGAACCGGGTGGCGGGGGCCATGGCTACACCTTC. Its protein is CASSEPGGGGHGYTF.